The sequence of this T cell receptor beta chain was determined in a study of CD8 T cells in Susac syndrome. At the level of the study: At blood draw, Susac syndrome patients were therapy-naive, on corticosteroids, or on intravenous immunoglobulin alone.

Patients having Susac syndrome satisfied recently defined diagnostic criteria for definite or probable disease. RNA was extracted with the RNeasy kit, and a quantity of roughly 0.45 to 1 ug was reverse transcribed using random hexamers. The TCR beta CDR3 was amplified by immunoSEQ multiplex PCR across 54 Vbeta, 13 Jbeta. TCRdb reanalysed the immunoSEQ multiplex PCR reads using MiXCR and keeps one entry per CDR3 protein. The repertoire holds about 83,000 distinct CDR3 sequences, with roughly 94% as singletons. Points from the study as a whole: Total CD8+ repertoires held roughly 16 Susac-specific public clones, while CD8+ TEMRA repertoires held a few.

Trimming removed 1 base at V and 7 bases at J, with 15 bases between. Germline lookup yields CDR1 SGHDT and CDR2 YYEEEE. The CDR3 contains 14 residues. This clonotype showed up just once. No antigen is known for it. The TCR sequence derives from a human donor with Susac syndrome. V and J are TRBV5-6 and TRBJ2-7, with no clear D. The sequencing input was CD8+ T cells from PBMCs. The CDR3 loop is CASSLQRPAREQYF. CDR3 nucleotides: TGTGCCAGCAGCTTGCAGAGACCTGCTCGGGAGCAGTACTTC.